Listed below are T cell receptor beta chains from one sample, sequenced in a study of OX40 agonist ivuxolimab in advanced cancers. Method: immunoSEQ multiplex PCR; TCRdb's copy keeps in-frame clones and lacks some. The table has 20,000 to 25,000 clones, around 84% seen once. Source: CD4+ or CD8+ T cells sorted from blood, taken in a trial of the OX40 agonist ivuxolimab. The receptors were sampled from an adult with an advanced solid tumor such as melanoma, head and neck, liver or kidney cancer. Both conserved end residues are part of each CDR3. D genes are given only for firm matches. The listing skips clone size in some rows; elsewhere it reads once, few, many or a size class.

TRBV7-9	TRBJ2-6	NA	once	CASSLGEGALSGANVLTF	TGTGCCAGCAGCTTAGGGGAGGGGGCACTCTCTGGGGCCAACGTCCTGACTTTC
TRBV6-1	TRBJ1-5	NA	NA	CASSEGGNDQPQHF	TGTGCCAGCAGTGAGGGGGGTAACGATCAGCCCCAGCATTTT
TRBV9	TRBJ1-1	NA	NA	CASSDQGLGHTEAFF	TGTGCCAGCAGCGACCAGGGGTTAGGACACACTGAAGCTTTCTTT
TRBV11-2	TRBJ2-1	TRBD2	NA	CASSLISGGAPYNEQFF	TGTGCCAGCAGCTTAATAAGCGGGGGGGCCCCATACAATGAGCAGTTCTTC
TRBV2	TRBJ2-7	NA	NA	CASSGRAGSSGQYF	TGTGCCAGCAGTGGTCGAGCCGGCTCTTCTGGGCAGTACTTC
TRBV7-6	TRBJ2-1	TRBD2	NA	CASSLGLAGGQGEQFF	TGTGCCAGCAGCTTGGGACTAGCGGGGGGGCAGGGTGAGCAGTTCTTC
TRBV5-3	TRBJ2-2	TRBD1	NA	CARSTYRGRITGELFF	TGTGCCAGAAGCACGTACAGGGGGCGCATCACCGGGGAGCTGTTTTTT
TRBV2	TRBJ1-6	TRBD1	NA	CASNPRGQGVGSPLHF	TGTGCCAGCAATCCCAGGGGACAGGGGGTTGGTTCACCCCTCCACTTT
TRBV11-2	TRBJ2-7	NA	NA	CASSRSGEQYF	TGTGCCAGCAGCCGCTCCGGAGAGCAGTACTTC
TRBV19	TRBJ2-2	TRBD2	NA	CASSKPGLAGPTGELFF	TGTGCCAGTAGTAAGCCGGGACTAGCGGGTCCAACCGGGGAGCTGTTTTTT
TRBV29-1	TRBJ2-1	NA	NA	CSLEVGGAGNYNEQFF	TGCAGCTTGGAAGTGGGAGGCGCGGGCAACTACAATGAGCAGTTCTTC
TRBV19	TRBJ2-7	NA	few	CASSIRVGLYEQYF	TGTGCCAGTAGTATTCGAGTCGGTCTTTACGAGCAGTACTTC
TRBV25-1	TRBJ1-4	NA	NA	CASSEVRGGWEKLFF	TGTGCCAGCAGTGAAGTCAGGGGAGGTTGGGAAAAACTGTTTTTT
TRBV2	TRBJ1-2	NA	few	CASSVTNRLYGYTF	TGTGCCAGCAGTGTAACGAACAGGCTCTATGGCTACACCTTC
TRBV6-1	TRBJ1-2	TRBD1	NA	CASSTRQGAYYGYTF	TGTGCCAGCAGTACTCGACAGGGGGCCTACTATGGCTACACCTTC
TRBV19	TRBJ2-1	TRBD1	NA	CASRRGQGARNEQFF	TGTGCCAGTAGAAGAGGACAGGGGGCGCGAAATGAGCAGTTCTTC
TRBV4-3	TRBJ2-5	TRBD1	NA	CASSQGTGGGGGSGQTQYF	TGCGCCAGCAGCCAAGGGACAGGGGGTGGCGGGGGGAGTGGGCAGACCCAGTACTTC
TRBV2	TRBJ2-3	TRBD2	NA	CASSRTSGITDTQYF	TGTGCCAGCAGTAGGACTAGCGGGATCACAGATACGCAGTATTTT
TRBV6-6	TRBJ2-7	TRBD1	NA	CASRQGSLSYEQYF	TGTGCCAGCAGACAGGGGTCCCTATCCTACGAGCAGTACTTC
TRBV7-9	TRBJ2-4	NA	NA	CASSPNLQEQYF	TGTGCCAGCAGCCCTAATCTGCAGGAACAGTACTTC
TRBV5-4	TRBJ2-1	NA	NA	CASSRPTTGNEQFF	TGTGCCAGCAGCCGACCCACGACTGGTAATGAGCAGTTCTTC
TRBV27	TRBJ2-5	NA	NA	CASSFVGGETQYF	TGTGCCAGCAGTTTCGTGGGAGGCGAGACCCAGTACTTC
TRBV4-1	TRBJ1-5	NA	NA	CASSQVTGTFNQPQHF	TGCGCCAGCAGCCAAGTTACGGGAACCTTCAATCAGCCCCAGCATTTT
TRBV11-3	TRBJ2-4	TRBD2	NA	CASSLLAGTLGNIQYF	TGTGCCAGCAGCTTATTAGCGGGAACCCTCGGAAACATTCAGTACTTC
TRBV4-3	TRBJ2-1	NA	NA	CASSQAGNNEQFF	TGCGCCAGCAGCCAAGCGGGGAACAATGAGCAGTTCTTC
TRBV6-1	TRBJ2-7	NA	once	CASMRGGATYEQYF	TGTGCCAGCATGAGGGGGGGGGCGACCTACGAGCAGTACTTC
TRBV2	TRBJ2-3	NA	NA	CASSDRSMADTQYF	TGTGCCAGCAGTGACAGGTCCATGGCAGATACGCAGTATTTT
TRBV18	TRBJ2-7	TRBD1	NA	CASSPGTEGYNYEQYF	TGTGCCAGCTCACCAGGGACAGAGGGTTATAACTACGAGCAGTACTTC
TRBV7-8	TRBJ1-2	NA	few	CASSPGASGQNYGYTF	TGTGCCAGCAGCCCTGGTGCTAGTGGGCAAAACTATGGCTACACCTTC
TRBV7-3	TRBJ2-7	NA	NA	CASSLGGDRSYEQYF	TGTGCCAGCAGCCTTGGGGGGGACAGGTCCTACGAGCAGTACTTC
TRBV5-4	TRBJ1-2	NA	NA	CASSQDSEGGGYTF	TGTGCCAGCAGCCAAGATTCCGAAGGTGGTGGCTACACCTTC
TRBV6-1	TRBJ1-6	NA	NA	CASSEDSPTRNSPLHF	TGTGCCAGCAGTGAAGACAGCCCCACGCGGAATTCACCCCTCCACTTT
TRBV21-1	TRBJ2-1	NA	NA	CASTFTQGLSVANNEQFF	TGTGCCAGCACCTTTACTCAGGGACTATCGGTAGCCAACAATGAGCAGTTCTTC
TRBV5-1	TRBJ1-2	NA	NA	CASRLAGAEDGYTF	TGCGCCAGCCGTTTGGCAGGGGCCGAAGACGGCTACACCTTC
TRBV9	TRBJ2-3	NA	NA	CASSVDLGIDTQYF	TGTGCCAGCAGCGTCGACTTAGGGATAGATACGCAGTATTTT
TRBV19	TRBJ2-3	NA	NA	CASSIWAITDTQYF	TGTGCCAGTAGTATCTGGGCCATCACAGATACGCAGTATTTT
TRBV2	TRBJ2-3	NA	NA	CASSEASLSTDTQYF	TGTGCCAGCAGTGAAGCGAGCCTTAGCACAGATACGCAGTATTTT
TRBV10-3	TRBJ1-5	NA	NA	CAIRKQGSNQPQHF	TGTGCCATCAGGAAACAGGGTAGCAATCAGCCCCAGCATTTT
TRBV13	TRBJ2-1	TRBD2	NA	CASSFTSGRDYNEQFF	TGTGCCAGCAGCTTCACTAGCGGGAGGGACTACAATGAGCAGTTCTTC
TRBV6-5	TRBJ1-2	TRBD1	NA	CASSPDRGSYGYTF	TGTGCCAGCAGCCCGGACAGGGGGAGCTATGGCTACACCTTC
TRBV7-9	TRBJ1-4	TRBD1	NA	CASSWNRGHEKLFF	TGTGCCAGCAGCTGGAACAGGGGGCACGAAAAACTGTTTTTT
TRBV5-8	TRBJ2-7	NA	NA	CASSPGRPRSYEQYF	TGTGCCAGCAGCCCTGGAAGGCCCCGCTCCTACGAGCAGTACTTC
TRBV4-1	TRBJ2-3	TRBD2	NA	CASSPGLAVTDTQYF	TGCGCCAGCAGCCCTGGACTAGCGGTCACAGATACGCAGTATTTT
TRBV27	TRBJ2-6	TRBD2	NA	CASSPLFPGLSVSSGANVLTF	TGTGCCAGCAGTCCCCTTTTCCCGGGACTAAGTGTTTCTTCTGGGGCCAACGTCCTGACTTTC
TRBV29-1	TRBJ2-3	TRBD2	NA	CSVVSPSGRTDTQYF	TGCAGCGTTGTGTCGCCTAGCGGGCGCACAGATACGCAGTATTTT
TRBV7-2	TRBJ1-1	NA	NA	CASSFGANTEAFF	TGTGCCAGCAGCTTTGGTGCGAACACTGAAGCTTTCTTT
TRBV7-2	TRBJ2-7	TRBD2	once	CASSTLQTSGFPLYEQYF	TGTGCCAGCAGCACCTTGCAGACTAGCGGGTTTCCGTTGTACGAGCAGTACTTC
TRBV27	TRBJ1-5	TRBD1	NA	CASSRTGENSNQPQHF	TGTGCCAGCAGCCGGACAGGGGAGAATAGCAATCAGCCCCAGCATTTT
TRBV5-4	TRBJ1-6	NA	once	CASRTDGYSPLHF	TGTGCCAGCAGGACGGACGGGTATTCACCCCTCCACTTT
TRBV7-3	TRBJ1-5	NA	once	CASSLGTGNQPQHF	TGTGCCAGCAGCTTAGGCACAGGGAATCAGCCCCAGCATTTT
TRBV4-3	TRBJ2-3	TRBD2	NA	CASSQALKRGGTDTQYF	TGCGCCAGCAGTCAGGCCCTGAAGCGGGGCGGCACAGATACGCAGTATTTT
TRBV7-2	TRBJ2-7	NA	NA	CASSLAAGRTYYEQYF	TGTGCCAGCAGCTTAGCGGCGGGGCGGACGTACTACGAGCAGTACTTC
TRBV19	TRBJ2-5	TRBD2	NA	CASSIRLTSGTRGETQYF	TGTGCCAGTAGTATTCGACTGACTAGCGGAACTCGGGGAGAGACCCAGTACTTC
TRBV7-9	TRBJ2-2	TRBD1	NA	CASRPRTGTANTGELFF	TGTGCCAGCAGACCCCGTACCGGGACAGCGAACACCGGGGAGCTGTTTTTT